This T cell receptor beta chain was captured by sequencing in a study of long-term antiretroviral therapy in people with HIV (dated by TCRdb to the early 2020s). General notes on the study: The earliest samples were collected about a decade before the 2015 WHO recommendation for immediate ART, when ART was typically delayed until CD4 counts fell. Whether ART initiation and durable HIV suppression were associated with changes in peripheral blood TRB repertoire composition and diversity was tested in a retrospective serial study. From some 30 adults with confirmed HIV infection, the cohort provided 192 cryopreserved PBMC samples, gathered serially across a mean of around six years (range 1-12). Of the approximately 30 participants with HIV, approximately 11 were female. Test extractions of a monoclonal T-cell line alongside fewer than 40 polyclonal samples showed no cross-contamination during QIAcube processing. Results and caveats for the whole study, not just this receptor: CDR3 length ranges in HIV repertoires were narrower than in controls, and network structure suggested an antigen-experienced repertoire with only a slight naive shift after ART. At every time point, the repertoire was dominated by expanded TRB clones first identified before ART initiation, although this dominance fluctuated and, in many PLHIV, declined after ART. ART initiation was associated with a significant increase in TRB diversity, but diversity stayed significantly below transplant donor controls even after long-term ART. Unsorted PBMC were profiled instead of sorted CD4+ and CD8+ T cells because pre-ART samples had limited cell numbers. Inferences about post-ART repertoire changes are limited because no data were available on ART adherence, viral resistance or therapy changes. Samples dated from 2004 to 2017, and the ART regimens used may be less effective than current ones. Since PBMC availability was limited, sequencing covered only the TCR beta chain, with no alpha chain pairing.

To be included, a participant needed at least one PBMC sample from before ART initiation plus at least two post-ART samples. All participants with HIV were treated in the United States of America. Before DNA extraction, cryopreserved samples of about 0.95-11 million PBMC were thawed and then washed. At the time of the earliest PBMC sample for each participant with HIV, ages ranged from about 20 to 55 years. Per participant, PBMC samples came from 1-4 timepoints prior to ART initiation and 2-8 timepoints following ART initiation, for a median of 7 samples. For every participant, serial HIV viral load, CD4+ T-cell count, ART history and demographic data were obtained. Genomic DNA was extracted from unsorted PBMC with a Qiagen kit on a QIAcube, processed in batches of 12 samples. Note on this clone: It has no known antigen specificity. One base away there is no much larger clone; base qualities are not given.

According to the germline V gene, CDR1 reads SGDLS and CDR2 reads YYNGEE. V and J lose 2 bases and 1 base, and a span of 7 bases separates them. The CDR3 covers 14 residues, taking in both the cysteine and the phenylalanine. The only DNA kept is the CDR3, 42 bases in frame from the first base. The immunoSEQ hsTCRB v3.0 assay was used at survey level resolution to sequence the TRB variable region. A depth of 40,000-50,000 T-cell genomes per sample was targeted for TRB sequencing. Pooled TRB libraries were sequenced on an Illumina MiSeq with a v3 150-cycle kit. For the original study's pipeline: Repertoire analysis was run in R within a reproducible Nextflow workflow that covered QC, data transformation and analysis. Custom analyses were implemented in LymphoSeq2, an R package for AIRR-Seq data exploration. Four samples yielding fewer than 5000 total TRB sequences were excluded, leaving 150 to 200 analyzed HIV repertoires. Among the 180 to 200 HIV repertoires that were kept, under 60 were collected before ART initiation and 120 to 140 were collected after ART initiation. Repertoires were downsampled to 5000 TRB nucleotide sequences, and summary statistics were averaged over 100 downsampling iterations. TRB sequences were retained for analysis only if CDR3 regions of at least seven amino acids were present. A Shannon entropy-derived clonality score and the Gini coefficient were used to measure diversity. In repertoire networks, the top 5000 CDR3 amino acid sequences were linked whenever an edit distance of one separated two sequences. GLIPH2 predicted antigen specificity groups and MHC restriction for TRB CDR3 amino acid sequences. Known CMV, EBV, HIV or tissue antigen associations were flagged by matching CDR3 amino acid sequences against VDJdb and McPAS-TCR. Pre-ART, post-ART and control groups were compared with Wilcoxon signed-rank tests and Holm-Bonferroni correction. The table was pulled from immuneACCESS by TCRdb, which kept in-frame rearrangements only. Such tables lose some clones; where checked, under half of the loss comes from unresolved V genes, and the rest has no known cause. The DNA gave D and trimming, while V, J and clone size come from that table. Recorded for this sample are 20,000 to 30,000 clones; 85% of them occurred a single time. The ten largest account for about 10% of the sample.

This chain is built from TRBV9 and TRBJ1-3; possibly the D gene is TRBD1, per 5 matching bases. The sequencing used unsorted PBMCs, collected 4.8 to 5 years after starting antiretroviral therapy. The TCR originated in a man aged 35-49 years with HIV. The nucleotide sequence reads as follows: TGTGCCAGCAGCGTGCCAGGGTCTGGAAACACCATATATTTT. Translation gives CASSVPGSGNTIYF.